The 23 T cell receptor beta chains listed next were all sequenced from one sample in a study of blood T cell repertoires in COVID-19. TCRdb's table, derived via immunoSEQ multiplex PCR, lists solely in-frame clones and lacks some. The sample shows 120,000 or so clones, 85% to 90% of them seen only once. The sample comprised peripheral blood. These receptors were taken from a human donor in a cohort sampled during active COVID-19.

The V and J genes are TRBV7-6 and TRBJ2-2, with 9 positions matching TRBD2. Losses at the gene ends were 5 bases for V and 5 bases for J; bases not matched to a gene: 12. CDR1 and CDR2 (germline): SGHVS, FNYEAQ. The CDR3 runs to 17 residues. CDR3 loop: CASSPSRREGQTGELFF. For the CDR3, the DNA is TGTGCCAGCAGCCCCTCTAGGCGGGAGGGCCAAACCGGGGAGCTGTTTTTT.

V gene TRBV5-4 combines with J gene TRBJ2-3; 10 bases are shared with TRBD2. This CDR3 region has 17 residues. V lost 1 base and J lost 2; bases outside the gene matches: 7. Germline CDR1 reads SGHNT; CDR2 reads YYREEE (reference sequence). The CDR3 nucleotides are TGTGCCAGCAGCTTGAGTAGCGGGAGGCCAACCACAGATACGCAGTATTTT. Its translation: CASSLSSGRPTTDTQYF. Combining the CDR3 with reference TRBV5-4 and TRBJ2-3 gives the whole variable domain ETGVTQSPTHLIKTRGQQVTLRCSSQSGHNTVSWYQQALGQGPQFIFQYYREEENGRGNFPPRFSGLQFPNYSSELNVNALELDDSALYLCASSLSSGRPTTDTQYFGPGTRLTVL.

The CDR3 region is CASSLFGGLQYGYTF. DNA of the CDR3: TGCGCCAGCAGCTTGTTTGGGGGCTTACAGTATGGCTACACCTTC. The rearrangement joins TRBV5-1 to TRBJ1-2; D might be TRBD1 (6 bases). V dropped 1 base and J dropped 5 bases, with 15 bases sitting between them. The length of the CDR3 is 15 residues. Germline CDR1 SGHRS, CDR2 YFSETQ.

This clone has more than one count but fewer than ten. V and J are TRBV5-1 and TRBJ1-5; tentatively, D is TRBD1 (6 bases). Trimming pared 3 bases from V and 7 bases from J, leaving 20 bases between. This CDR3 is built from 16 residues. In germline, CDR1 is SGHRS, CDR2 YFSETQ. CDR3 sequence: CASSSQAQGSGQPQHF. The CDR3 nucleotides are TGCGCCAGCAGCTCTCAAGCCCAGGGGTCGGGGCAGCCCCAGCATTTT.

The rearrangement joins TRBV5-1 to TRBJ2-3, with D possibly TRBD1 on 5 matching bases. The length of the CDR3 is 14 residues. Per the germline V gene, CDR1 is SGHRS and CDR2 is YFSETQ. V was trimmed by 0 bases and J by 6 bases, leaving 11 bases between them. For the CDR3, the DNA is TGCGCCAGCAGCTTGGAGGGGTCTTTGGATACGCAGTATTTT. Translation gives CASSLEGSLDTQYF.

This chain uses TRBV6-5 with TRBJ1-1, with unresolved D. CDR3 length equals 13 residues. V lost 6 bases and J 1 base, leaving 9 bases between the germline ends. Germline CDR1 MNHEY, CDR2 SVGAGI. This CDR3 reads CASRFGENTEAFF. The CDR3 nucleotides read TGTGCCAGCAGATTCGGAGAGAACACTGAAGCTTTCTTT.

This chain links TRBV24-1 with TRBJ2-7; no firm D call. V was pared by 0 bases and J by 4 bases, with 6 bases between. This CDR3 region has 13 residues. Germline lookup yields CDR1 KGHDR and CDR2 SFDVKD. The CDR3 sequence is CATSDLTGYEQYF. The CDR3 DNA is TGTGCCACCAGTGATTTGACGGGTTACGAGCAGTACTTC.

The J gene is TRBJ1-2, the V gene TRBV2; no definite D call. V lost 6 bases to trimming and J lost 0 bases, with 8 bases between them. This CDR3 is 13 amino acids long. The germline V gene has CDR1 SNHLY and CDR2 FYNNEI. Written as DNA, the CDR3 is TGTGCCAGCAGGGAGGCTGCTAACTATGGCTACACCTTC. It yields the protein CASREAANYGYTF.

This clone has only one observation. The chain recombines TRBV18 with TRBJ2-5, with 7 bases matching TRBD2. V shed 0 bases and J 6 bases; nucleotides not matched to a gene: 4. The CDR3 has 14 residues. Germline loops: CDR1 KGHSH, CDR2 LQKENI. CDR3: CASSPPGGEQTQYF. The CDR3 region has the DNA TGTGCCAGCTCACCACCTGGGGGGGAACAGACCCAGTACTTC. Complete variable domain (other parts from reference TRBV18 and TRBJ2-5): NAGVMQNPRHLVRRRGQEARLRCSPMKGHSHVYWYRQLPEEGLKFMVYLQKENIIDESGMPKERFSAEFPKEGPSILRIQQVVRGDSAAYFCASSPPGGEQTQYFGPGTRLLVL.

The V and J genes are TRBV6-6 and TRBJ1-5; D remains unclear. The germline CDR1 and CDR2 sequences are MNHNY and SVGAGI (reference sequence). Trimming took off 7 bases at V and 0 bases at J, with 7 bases between the two ends. The CDR3 has 13 residues. For the CDR3, the DNA is TGTGCCAGCATCCAAAATAGCAATCAGCCCCAGCATTTT. Encoded protein: CASIQNSNQPQHF.

This clone has just one count. The chain couples TRBV5-4 to TRBJ2-3, with TRBD2 identical over 7 bases. CDR3 length equals 15 residues. V dropped 4 bases and J dropped 5; count of bases not matched to a gene: 10. Germline CDR1 SGHNT, CDR2 YYREEE (reference sequence). The CDR3 nucleotides read TGTGCCAGCAGCCCCCATGGGGAGGGCAAAGATACGCAGTATTTT. This codes for CASSPHGEGKDTQYF.

This chain joins TRBV5-1 and TRBJ2-3; TRBD1 matches 9 bases. Germline trimming cut 6 bases from V and 3 bases from J; bases unmatched to any gene: 5. The CDR3 spans 14 residues. CDR1 is SGHRS and CDR2 is YFSETQ in the germline V gene. The DNA of the CDR3 is TGCGCCAGCACCGGGACAGGGTTAACAGATACGCAGTATTTT. As protein: CASTGTGLTDTQYF.

This chain links TRBV3-1 (or the pseudogene TRBV3-2) with TRBJ2-7; TRBD2 might be the D (5 bases). The V and J ends lost 4 bases and 3 bases respectively, with 13 bases between them. Germline V gives CDR1 LGHDT, CDR2 YNNKEL (reference sequence). The CDR3 sequence is 14 residues long. CDR3 residues: CASSLQSGGYEQYF. CDR3 DNA: TGTGCCAGCAGCCTTCAAAGCGGAGGCTACGAGCAGTACTTC.

This chain connects TRBV3-1 (or the pseudogene TRBV3-2) to TRBJ2-4, with 9 bases matching TRBD2. After removal of 0 bases from V and 5 bases from J, the junction contained 8 bases not matched to a gene. The CDR3 has 17 residues. Per the germline V gene, CDR1 is LGHDT and CDR2 is YNNKEL (reference sequence). The CDR3 DNA follows: TGTGCCAGCAGCCAAGATCAGAGGACTAGCGAGGAAAACATTCAGTACTTC. It specifies CASSQDQRTSEENIQYF.

V gene TRBV18 combines with J gene TRBJ2-1, with D perhaps matching TRBD2 (6 bases). Germline CDR1 KGHSH, CDR2 LQKENI. This CDR3 has 14 amino acids. Trimming stripped 3 bases from V and 12 bases from J, with 18 bases between. The CDR3 protein is CASSPRDSNGGQFF. CDR3 DNA: TGTGCCAGCTCACCCCGGGACTCCAACGGGGGGCAGTTCTTC.

The chain links TRBV7-9 to TRBJ2-2; 11 bases fit TRBD1. J was trimmed by 6 bases and V by 4 bases; bases with no gene match: 4. The CDR3 loop spans 15 amino acids. Per germline, CDR1 SEHNR and CDR2 FQNEAQ (reference sequence). The CDR3 loop is CASSSGQGAAGELFF. CDR3 nucleotides: TGTGCCAGCAGCTCAGGACAGGGGGCTGCCGGGGAGCTGTTTTTT. The full variable domain, rest sourced from reference TRBV7-9 and TRBJ2-2, is DTGVSQNPRHKITKRGQNVTFRCDPISEHNRLYWYRQTLGQGPEFLTYFQNEAQLEKSRLLSDRFSAERPKGSFSTLEIQRTEQGDSAMYLCASSSGQGAAGELFFGEGSRLTVL.

The gene calls are TRBV6-1 and TRBJ2-3; D possibly corresponds to TRBD1 (6 bases). Germline V gene data show CDR1 as MNHNS and CDR2 as SASEGT. The CDR3 runs 18 residues. Trimming cost V 0 bases and J 2 bases, with 18 bases left between them. CDR3 nucleotide sequence: TGTGCCAGCAGTGAAGCGCGAGTGGCGTGGGGGCCCACAGATACGCAGTATTTT. Translated, it gives CASSEARVAWGPTDTQYF.

The V call is TRBV7-9, the J call TRBJ2-5; D uncertain. CDR3 size: 14 residues. From germline, CDR1 is SEHNR and CDR2 FQNEAQ (reference sequence). With 1 base removed from V and 1 base from J, the gap between germline ends came to 7 bases. CDR3 residues: CASSLVEAQETQYF. The CDR3 DNA sequence: TGTGCCAGCAGCTTAGTAGAGGCCCAAGAGACCCAGTACTTC.

The rearrangement joins TRBV19 to TRBJ2-7; 10 nucleotides align to TRBD2. Germline CDR1 reads LNHDA; CDR2 reads SQIVND (reference sequence). The CDR3 is made up of 17 amino acids. The V gene end was trimmed by 8 bases and the J gene end by 1 base; junction bases not matched to a gene: 14. The CDR3 nucleotides read TGTGCCAGTTCTCTCAGGACTAGCGGTAGTAGATCCTACGAGCAGTACTTC. Protein product: CASSLRTSGSRSYEQYF.

The V call is TRBV27, the J call TRBJ2-5; D is perhaps TRBD2 (5 bases). The CDR3 sequence is 17 residues long. Trimming cost V 5 bases and J 1 base, with 20 bases left between them. Looked up from germline, CDR1 is MNHEY and CDR2 is SMNVEV (reference sequence). The DNA for the CDR3 is TGTGCCAGCAGTGAGTCTCCATGGACTGCCGTCCAAGAGACCCAGTACTTC. Its translation is CASSESPWTAVQETQYF.

This clone was seen more than once but under ten times. This chain links TRBV13 with TRBJ2-1, with TRBD2 matching 10 bases. V shed 5 bases and J 5 bases; nucleotides not matched to a gene: 9. CDR1 and CDR2 (germline): PRHDT, FYEKMQ (reference sequence). There are 16 residues in the CDR3. The CDR3 region is CASSQAGSGRDNEQFF. The CDR3 DNA follows: TGTGCCAGCAGCCAAGCGGGGAGCGGGAGGGACAATGAGCAGTTCTTC.

This rearrangement joins TRBV6-4 to TRBJ1-1; weak D call: TRBD1 (6 bases). CDR3 length: 14 residues. Germline V gene sequence: CDR1 MRHNA, CDR2 SNTAGT. V lost 5 bases, J lost 2 bases, and 12 bases lay in between. The CDR3 DNA follows: TGTGCCAGCAGTCCGGCAGGGGATAACACTGAAGCTTTCTTT. It is translated as CASSPAGDNTEAFF.

This chain connects TRBV4-1 to TRBJ2-3; 8 positions agree with TRBD2. The CDR3 runs to 16 residues. From germline, CDR1 is MGHRA and CDR2 YSYEKL. The junction had 11 bases not matched to a gene; V was cut back by 1 base and J by 8 bases. This CDR3 reads CASSQGPLDSGITQYF. CDR3 DNA sequence: TGCGCCAGCAGCCAAGGACCCCTTGATAGCGGGATTACGCAGTATTTT.